This TCR beta chain was captured by sequencing in a study of T cell clones after liver transplantation. Study overall: Draws occurred before transplant, before withdrawal, and after complete or failed withdrawal.

The data were produced by immunoSEQ multiplex PCR, yet TCRdb's version contains in-frame clones alone and is incomplete. The sample yields some 9,200 clones, about 72% seen once. The CDR3 sequence is 15 residues long. V gave up 3 bases and J gave up 2 bases, with 11 bases separating them. Germline loops: CDR1 MDHEN, CDR2 SYDVKM. This sequence joins TRBV28 and TRBJ2-1, with D tentatively TRBD1 (5 bases). The sample in question was CD8+ T cells from blood, obtained at the roughly 16-month timepoint. This TCR derives from a human patient who received a liver transplant. Some T cells may have originated in the graft donor. In nucleotides, the CDR3 is TGTGCCAGCAGTTTTTCGGACACTACCTACAATGAGCAGTTCTTC. This gives the protein CASSFSDTTYNEQFF.